The rows below give T cell receptor beta chains drawn from one sample of a study of patients and donors after allogeneic stem cell transplantation. One entry per CDR3 protein, called by TCRdb with MiXCR from the RT-PCR reads. The top ten hold roughly 11% of the sample, which has 190,000 or so distinct CDR3 sequences, around 41% seen once. Source material: blood, either unsorted or a sorted T cell fraction (not recorded which). All receptors derive from a human donor who was either an allogeneic HSCT recipient or a stem cell or donor lymphocyte infusion donor (not recorded which). It is not recorded whose cells these are; they may come from a transplant donor. CDR3s include the opening cysteine and the closing phenylalanine or tryptophan. The D gene is left open where the match is weak. Only some rows state a clone size, as once, few, many or a class for expanded clones.

clone size	D gene	V gene	J gene	CDR3 protein	CDR3 DNA
few	TRBD1	TRBV11-2	TRBJ1-5	CASSPDRGRYSNQPQHF	TGTGCCAGCAGCCCGGACAGGGGGCGTTATAGCAATCAGCCCCAGCATTTT
.	TRBD1	TRBV10-3	TRBJ2-6	CAISESRDRGGANVLTF	TGTGCCATCAGTGAGTCGAGGGACAGAGGTGGGGCCAACGTCCTGACTTTC
.	.	TRBV20-1	TRBJ2-3	CSARDGTSTDTQYF	TGCAGTGCTAGAGACGGTACTAGCACAGATACGCAGTATTTT
.	.	TRBV12-3/TRBV12-4	TRBJ2-7	CASSFQGSSEQYF	TGTGCCAGCAGTTTCCAGGGGAGTTCCGAGCAGTACTTC
.	.	TRBV20-1	TRBJ1-4	CSAEDISATNEKLFF	TGCAGTGCTGAGGACATTTCAGCCACTAATGAAAAACTGTTTTTT
few	.	TRBV2	TRBJ1-5	CASSWVEGNQPQHF	TGTGCCAGCAGCTGGGTAGAAGGGAATCAGCCCCAGCATTTT
.	.	TRBV28	TRBJ2-1	CASKAAGGGNEQFF	TGTGCCAGCAAGGCGGCAGGGGGGGGAAATGAGCAGTTCTTC
.	.	TRBV6-5	TRBJ1-1	CASNSGNTEAFF	TGTGCCAGCAACTCAGGAAACACTGAAGCTTTCTTT
.	.	TRBV15	TRBJ1-2	CATSREAGVSGYTF	TGTGCCACCAGCAGAGAGGCAGGGGTGTCGGGCTACACCTTC
few	TRBD2	TRBV9	TRBJ2-3	CASSVGPSGASTDTQYF	TGTGCCAGCAGCGTAGGTCCTAGCGGGGCTAGCACAGATACGCAGTATTTT
few	.	TRBV13	TRBJ1-3	CASSLGSGFDGNTIYF	TGTGCCAGCAGCTTAGGTTCAGGCTTCGACGGAAACACCATATATTTT
few	.	TRBV7-9	TRBJ1-2	CASSLLTGTQTNYGYTF	TGTGCCAGCAGCTTACTAACCGGGACACAGACTAACTATGGCTACACCTTC
.	.	TRBV6-9	TRBJ1-1	CASSRAKGRGTEAFF	TGTGCCAGCAGTCGTGCGAAGGGACGTGGCACTGAAGCTTTCTTT
.	.	TRBV29-1	TRBJ2-2	CSVEKQGGGTGELFF	TGCAGCGTTGAGAAACAGGGCGGCGGCACCGGGGAGCTGTTTTTT
.	.	TRBV30	TRBJ1-4	CAWRAGGKLFF	TGTGCCTGGAGGGCCGGAGGAAAACTGTTTTTT
.	TRBD1	TRBV20-1	TRBJ2-1	CSARVRDRLNNEQFF	TGCAGTGCTAGAGTTCGGGACAGGCTCAACAATGAGCAGTTCTTC
once	.	TRBV2	TRBJ2-7	CASSELPGTEQYF	TGTGCCAGCAGTGAATTGCCAGGAACCGAGCAGTACTTC
.	.	TRBV3-1	TRBJ2-7	CASSQVPGPIAYEQYF	TGTGCCAGCAGCCAAGTCCCGGGGCCCATCGCCTACGAGCAGTACTTC
.	.	TRBV7-6	TRBJ1-1	CASSFPVVGTEAFF	TGTGCCAGCAGCTTCCCGGTGGTAGGGACTGAAGCTTTCTTT
.	.	TRBV28	TRBJ1-2	CASSLRATDYGYTF	TGTGCCAGCAGTTTAAGAGCTACAGATTATGGCTACACCTTC
.	.	TRBV12-3/TRBV12-4	TRBJ1-6	CASSFRPGSYNSPLHF	TGTGCCAGCAGTTTCAGGCCGGGCTCCTATAATTCACCCCTCCACTTT
few	.	TRBV29-1	TRBJ2-1	CSVEGLFAVSYNEQFF	TGCAGCGTTGAAGGCCTCTTTGCGGTCTCCTACAATGAGCAGTTCTTC
.	.	TRBV9	TRBJ1-3	CASSVDPRGEGNTIYF	TGTGCCAGCAGCGTAGATCCACGGGGAGAGGGAAACACCATATATTTT
.	.	TRBV4-1	TRBJ1-1	CASSGRGERAFF	TGCGCCAGCAGCGGACGGGGGGAGCGAGCTTTCTTT
few	.	TRBV12-3/TRBV12-4	TRBJ1-1	CASSSVFYNTEAFF	TGTGCCAGCAGTTCGGTATTCTATAACACTGAAGCTTTCTTT
few	.	TRBV12-3/TRBV12-4	TRBJ1-5	CASSPTGGSTGYQPQHF	TGTGCCAGCAGCCCCACCGGTGGGAGTACAGGGTATCAGCCCCAGCATTTT
.	.	TRBV10-3	TRBJ2-1	CAISESGVGHYNEQFF	TGTGCCATCAGTGAGTCGGGGGTAGGACACTACAATGAGCAGTTCTTC
.	.	TRBV20-1	TRBJ1-5	CSAREGHSNQPQHF	TGCAGTGCTAGAGAGGGCCATAGCAATCAGCCCCAGCATTTT
.	.	TRBV10-3	TRBJ1-1	CAISELGQLTEAFF	TGTGCCATCAGTGAGCTAGGACAACTCACTGAAGCTTTCTTT
.	.	TRBV11-2	TRBJ1-3	CASSPVGGPRGTIYF	TGTGCCAGCAGCCCGGTGGGGGGCCCAAGGGGCACCATATATTTT
few	.	TRBV12-3/TRBV12-4	TRBJ1-1	CASSPGWSEAFF	TGTGCCAGCAGTCCTGGATGGTCTGAAGCTTTCTTT
.	.	TRBV27	TRBJ2-6	CASSLTTSSGANVLTF	TGTGCCAGCAGTCTGACTACCTCCTCTGGGGCCAACGTCCTGACTTTC
.	.	TRBV12-3/TRBV12-4	TRBJ1-2	CASSPRTDGYTF	TGTGCCAGCAGTCCCCGGACAGATGGCTACACCTTC
.	.	TRBV30	TRBJ1-5	CAWSVHYRESNQPQHF	TGTGCCTGGAGTGTACATTACAGGGAAAGCAATCAGCCCCAGCATTTT
.	.	TRBV6-1	TRBJ1-1	CASSELGNMNTEAFF	TGTGCCAGCAGTGAATTGGGCAACATGAACACTGAAGCTTTCTTT
.	TRBD1	TRBV12-3/TRBV12-4	TRBJ1-1	CASSSPTGGFDTEAFF	TGTGCCAGCAGTTCGCCAACAGGGGGCTTCGACACTGAAGCTTTCTTT
.	.	TRBV9	TRBJ1-2	CASSVEGGPNGYTF	TGTGCCAGCAGCGTAGAGGGGGGGCCTAATGGCTACACCTTC